A selection of T cell receptor beta chains follows, all from one sample in a study of molecular identifiers for immune sequencing clone quantification. TCRdb re-called the PCR reads with MiXCR, one entry per CDR3 protein. The data show about half a million distinct CDR3 sequences, roughly 23% seen once. The sample comprised naive CD8+ T cells from blood, with Jurkat cell RNA spiked in. Receptor source: a human donor in good health. Some libraries in this study had Jurkat cell RNA spiked in. Each CDR3 is given with its conserved first and last residue. Fields, in order: V gene, J gene, clone size, CDR3 length, D gene, CDR3 DNA, CDR3 protein. The D gene is left open where the match is weak. A clone size is listed for some rows: how often the clone was seen (once, few, many), or a class if it is expanded.

TRBV7-7	TRBJ2-7	few	14	.	TGTGCCAGCAGCCCTACAGGGACTATGGGCGAGCAGTACTTC	CASSPTGTMGEQYF
TRBV20-1	TRBJ2-3	few	17	TRBD2	TGCAGTGCGGCTCGCGGGGGGGCGGGGAGTAGCACAGATACGCAGTATTTT	CSAARGGAGSSTDTQYF
TRBV6-5	TRBJ1-2	.	16	.	TGTGCCAGCAGTTCCACAGGGTCCCTGGCCTACTATGGCTACACCTTC	CASSSTGSLAYYGYTF
TRBV6-2/TRBV6-3	TRBJ2-7	.	11	.	TGTGCCAGCAGTTACTTCTTCGAGCAGTACTTC	CASSYFFEQYF
TRBV6-5	TRBJ1-5	few	18	TRBD1	TGTGCCAGCAGACAGAACCCAGGGACAGACTATAGCAATCAGCCCCAGCATTTT	CASRQNPGTDYSNQPQHF
TRBV12-3/TRBV12-4	TRBJ2-3	.	20	TRBD2	TGTGCCAGCAGCCTCTTGCCAACTAGCGGTGGGCTGTCTGACACAGATACGCAGTATTTT	CASSLLPTSGGLSDTDTQYF
TRBV4-1	TRBJ1-1	many	14	.	TGCGCCAGCAGCCAATTACCGCAGGGTTCTGAAGCTTTCTTT	CASSQLPQGSEAFF
TRBV13	TRBJ1-1	many	12	.	TGTGCCAGCAGCGGACCTATCCCTGAAGCTTTCTTT	CASSGPIPEAFF
TRBV4-1	TRBJ1-5	few	15	.	TGCGCCAGCAGCCAAGAAGAGGGGCTTCGTCAGCCCCAGCATTTT	CASSQEEGLRQPQHF
TRBV5-1	TRBJ2-2	.	15	TRBD1	TGCGCCAGCAGCTTTTGGACAGGGGTCTCCGGGGAGCTGTTTTTT	CASSFWTGVSGELFF
TRBV20-1	TRBJ2-3	.	15	TRBD2	TGCAGTGCTAGAGATATGAGCGGGGGGGCCGATACGCAGTATTTT	CSARDMSGGADTQYF
TRBV11-3	TRBJ2-7	.	15	.	TGTGCCGACAGTGGGGAGCTCCCCTATGGCTACGAGCAGTACTTC	CADSGELPYGYEQYF
TRBV7-9	TRBJ2-5	many	13	.	TGTGCCAGCAGCCCAAGGTCCCAAGAGACCCAGTACTTC	CASSPRSQETQYF
TRBV7-9	TRBJ1-1	few	16	TRBD1	TGTGCCAGCAGCGCCGGGGACAGCCCTATGAGCACTGAAGCTTTCTTT	CASSAGDSPMSTEAFF
TRBV30	TRBJ1-5	once	15	.	TGTGCCTGGGGTTCGCCGGGCCTGGGGGATCAGCCCCAGCATTTT	CAWGSPGLGDQPQHF
TRBV27	TRBJ1-6	few	14	.	TGTGCCAGCAGTTTGGTCGGAACAAATTCACCCCTCCACTTT	CASSLVGTNSPLHF
TRBV29-1	TRBJ2-5	many	14	.	TGCAGCGTTGAATGGGTAGAGGCCTTTGAGACCCAGTACTTC	CSVEWVEAFETQYF
TRBV7-2	TRBJ1-2	many	10	.	TGTGCCAGCAGACGCGAGGTCTACACCTTC	CASRREVYTF
TRBV2	TRBJ1-5	many	14	.	TGTGCCAGCAGTGAGGGGCAGGGCAATCAGCCCCAGCATTTT	CASSEGQGNQPQHF
TRBV5-5	TRBJ1-1	many	14	.	TGTGCCAGTGAGTTGGGACATTCGAACACTGAAGCTTTCTTT	CASELGHSNTEAFF
TRBV7-2	TRBJ2-1	many	13	.	TGTGCCAGCAGCTCCATACTTGTCGGTGAGCAGTTCTTC	CASSSILVGEQFF
TRBV4-1	TRBJ2-5	.	14	TRBD2	TGCGCCAGCAGCCAGGTCGGGGGGGCGGAGACCCAGTACTTC	CASSQVGGAETQYF